One sample yielded the 9 T cell receptor beta chains listed below, sequenced in a study of blood T cell repertoires in COVID-19 (dated by TCRdb to about 2020). Library preparation employed the immunoSEQ multiplex PCR assay. TCRdb retrieved this table from immuneACCESS and kept in-frame rearrangements only. Not all clones are present; in checked studies, unresolved V genes account for under half, and no reason is known for the remainder. The sample table lists 290,000 or so clones, around 87% of them with a count of one. The ten largest make up 1.3% of the sample. The sequenced sample consisted of peripheral blood. The receptors here all came from a man in his 70s with acute or convalescent COVID-19.

The rearrangement uses TRBV5-1 and TRBJ2-2, with a possible D match to TRBD1 (6 bases). This CDR3 contains 14 residues. The ends were cut back, 8 bases at V and 0 bases at J, with 11 bases in the middle. Germline V gives CDR1 SGHRS, CDR2 YFSETQ. For the CDR3, the DNA is TGCGCCAGTCATCAGGGGCCGAACACCGGGGAGCTGTTTTTT. It yields the protein CASHQGPNTGELFF.

This clone was seen only once. The chain links TRBV9 to TRBJ2-5; the D gene is possibly TRBD1 (5 bases). The V end was cut by 2 bases, the J end by 5 bases, with 10 bases between. The CDR3 covers 13 residues. The germline V gene encodes CDR1 SGDLS and CDR2 YYNGEE. CDR3 sequence (DNA): TGTGCCAGCAGCGTTGACAGCTCGGAGACCCAGTACTTC. Amino acid sequence: CASSVDSSETQYF.

The chain links TRBV4-3 to TRBJ1-6; D possibly corresponds to TRBD1 (5 bases). Trimming left V 0 bases short and J 8 bases short, with 17 bases between. The CDR3 spans 17 residues. The germline V gene has CDR1 LGHNA and CDR2 YSLEER. This CDR3 is CASSQDPLPARDSPLHF. CDR3 in DNA: TGCGCCAGCAGCCAAGATCCGCTTCCTGCCAGGGATTCACCCCTCCACTTT.

The chain joins TRBV3-1 (or the pseudogene TRBV3-2) to TRBJ1-6; tentative D call: TRBD1 (5 bases). The CDR3 runs to 16 residues. The V and J ends lost 1 base and 2 bases respectively, with 9 bases between them. Germline V gene lookup returns CDR1 LGHDT and CDR2 YNNKEL (reference sequence). The CDR3 sequence: CASSQVAGPYNSPLHF. In nucleotides, the CDR3 is TGTGCCAGCAGCCAAGTGGCAGGGCCCTATAATTCACCCCTCCACTTT.

The chain uses TRBV28 and TRBJ2-1, with D perhaps matching TRBD2 (7 bases). Germline CDR1 and CDR2: MDHEN and SYDVKM. This CDR3 contains 17 residues. V lost 5 bases, J lost 0 bases, and 17 bases lay in between. The CDR3: CASSDLRGGFSYNEQFF. In DNA, the CDR3 is TGTGCCAGCAGTGATTTGAGGGGGGGTTTCTCCTACAATGAGCAGTTCTTC.

The sample holds a few counts of this clone. The sample has other DNA sequences that encode this CDR3 too. V gene TRBV6-1 combines with J gene TRBJ1-5, with D unresolved. This CDR3 has 14 residues. Germline V gene data show CDR1 as MNHNS and CDR2 as SASEGT. With 2 bases removed from V and 3 bases from J, the gap between germline ends came to 8 bases. The DNA of the CDR3 is TGTGCCAGCAGTGAATTGGCAGACAATCAGCCCCAGCATTTT. This sequence encodes CASSELADNQPQHF.

Only a few counts were recorded for this clone. The rearrangement links TRBV29-1 to TRBJ1-3; D is unclear. In germline, CDR1 is SQVTM, CDR2 ANQGSEA. Trimming removed 5 bases from V and 3 bases from J, with 8 bases in between. The CDR3 covers 12 residues. The CDR3 reads CSVSGVGNTIYF. CDR3 DNA: TGCAGCGTTAGCGGAGTTGGAAACACCATATATTTT.

The V call is TRBV4-2, the J call TRBJ1-6, with 7 bases fitting TRBD1. This CDR3 has 16 residues. V was clipped by 4 bases and J by 6 bases; unmatched bases: 9. Germline CDR1 reads LGHNA; CDR2 reads YNFKEQ. CDR3 sequence: CASSLEGAGVNSPLHF. Written as DNA, the CDR3 is TGTGCCAGCAGCCTCGAGGGGGCCGGCGTTAATTCACCCCTCCACTTT.

This clone was detected once. This chain joins TRBV28 and TRBJ2-5, with D unclear. CDR1 MDHEN and CDR2 SYDVKM come from the germline V gene. The CDR3 contains 12 residues. Trimming left V 4 bases short and J 4 bases short, with 7 bases between. The CDR3 DNA sequence: TGTGCCAGCAGTTCGCAGATAGAGACCCAGTACTTC. As protein: CASSSQIETQYF.